Below, 32 T cell receptor beta chains from the same sample are listed, as sequenced in a study of blood T cells in healthy people across ages. Through a sample-barcoded 5' primer and a J-beta primer mix, a second PCR was run for about 7 to 12 cycles. TCRdb reprocessed the 5' RACE reads via MiXCR and lists one record per CDR3 protein. The sample contains 580,000 or so distinct CDR3 sequences, 47% of which appear only once. Sequencing was carried out using blood. The receptors come from an elderly man in good health.

This clonotype was seen only a few times. The chain uses TRBV7-8 and TRBJ2-1; 10 nucleotides match TRBD2. V lost 3 bases, J lost 5 bases, and 7 bases stayed unmatched. In germline, CDR1 is SGHVS, CDR2 FQNEAQ. This CDR3 is 16 amino acids long. The CDR3 reads CASSLGEAGGHNEQFF. The DNA for the CDR3 is TGTGCCAGCAGCTTGGGAGAAGCGGGGGGGCACAATGAGCAGTTCTTC.

Note on this clonotype: A read error may be the cause here, since a much bigger clone is one base away. This sequence joins TRBV29-1 and TRBJ2-3; weak D call: TRBD1 (6 bases). This CDR3 comprises 16 residues. Germline V gene lookup returns CDR1 SQVTM and CDR2 ANQGSEA. The CDR3 reads CGAPGWGLPSTDTQYF. The CDR3 nucleotides read TGCGGCGCCCCGGGGTGGGGGCTACCTAGCACAGATACGCAGTATTTT.

The chain has TRBV28 and TRBJ2-5; D remains ambiguous. With 5 bases removed from V and 11 bases from J, the gap between germline ends came to 9 bases. The CDR3 runs to 10 residues. CDR1 and CDR2 from the germline V gene are MDHEN and SYDVKM. CDR3 loop: CASSRNEQYF. The CDR3 nucleotides are TGTGCCAGCAGTCGGAATGAGCAGTACTTC.

This clonotype was recorded only once. The genes are TRBV29-1 and TRBJ2-3; 7 bases line up with TRBD2. Germline V gene data show CDR1 as SQVTM and CDR2 as ANQGSEA. This CDR3 has 15 residues. J gave up 2 bases and V 7 bases, and 12 bases lay outside the gene matches. The CDR3 loop is CSASPSGTNTDTQYF. The CDR3 bases are TGCAGCGCGAGCCCCTCCGGGACTAACACAGATACGCAGTATTTT.

The chain combines TRBV7-2 with TRBJ2-7; D might be TRBD1 (5 bases). The V and J ends lost 4 bases and 2 bases respectively, with 15 bases between them. The CDR3 extends over 15 amino acids. The V gene's germline CDR1 is SGHTA and CDR2 FQGNSA. CDR3 loop: CASSSTGFSPYEQYF. The CDR3 DNA follows: TGTGCCAGCAGCTCAACAGGTTTTTCCCCCTACGAGCAGTACTTC.

The V and J genes are TRBV29-1 and TRBJ2-7; tentatively, D is TRBD1 or TRBD2 (7 bases each). Per the germline V gene, CDR1 is SQVTM and CDR2 is ANQGSEA. There are 18 residues in the CDR3. Written as DNA, the CDR3 is TGCAGTATAAGGACCAGGGGGTTGGCTAGCGGTCCCTCCTACGAGCAGTACTTC. It is translated as CSIRTRGLASGPSYEQYF.

CDR3 residues: CASSGDRGRHGELFF. In nucleotides, the CDR3 is TGTGCCAGCAGTGGCGACAGGGGGCGCCACGGGGAGCTGTTTTTT. This chain joins TRBV6-1 and TRBJ2-2; 10 bases line up with TRBD1. Germline trimming cut 4 bases from V and 7 bases from J; bases unmatched to any gene: 6. Per germline, CDR1 MNHNS and CDR2 SASEGT. There are 15 residues in the CDR3.

This clonotype was seen a few times. The rearrangement links TRBV6-2 or TRBV6-3 to TRBJ2-1, with 8 bases aligning to TRBD2. The CDR3 is 15 residues long. V dropped 5 bases and J dropped 6; count of bases not matched to a gene: 9. Germline V gives CDR1 MNHEY, CDR2 SVGEGT. The CDR3, as DNA: TGTGCCAGCAGTCTAGCGGGCCGGGGCCCCAATGAGCAGTTCTTC. Translation gives CASSLAGRGPNEQFF.

The DNA for the CDR3 is TGTGCCAGCAGTCCTCGGGACAGCAGCTATGGCTACACCTTC. It translates to CASSPRDSSYGYTF. V and J are TRBV6-6 and TRBJ1-2; 7 nucleotides align to TRBD1. Trimming removed 5 bases from V and 4 bases from J; junction bases left unmatched: 7. Germline values: CDR1 MNHNY, CDR2 SVGAGI (reference sequence). The CDR3 is 14 residues long.

The rearrangement uses TRBV27 and TRBJ2-3; D possibly uses TRBD1 or TRBD2 (5 bases each). Germline lookup yields CDR1 MNHEY and CDR2 SMNVEV (reference sequence). The CDR3 length is 15 residues. V shed 4 bases and J shed 0 bases, with 11 bases lying between them. The CDR3 DNA reads as TGTGCCAGCAGTTATCGGGACGGTAGCACAGATACGCAGTATTTT. Its protein is CASSYRDGSTDTQYF.

This clonotype occurred a few times. This chain uses TRBV29-1 with TRBJ2-5; TRBD1 matches at 7 bases. V dropped 5 bases and J dropped 5; count of bases not matched to a gene: 14. There are 15 residues in the CDR3. Germline V gives CDR1 SQVTM, CDR2 ANQGSEA. CDR3 in DNA: TGCAGCGTTCAGGCAGGGGGAGCTGTCTGGGAGACCCAGTACTTC. It is translated as CSVQAGGAVWETQYF.

The V gene is TRBV7-2, the J gene TRBJ2-7; 8 positions match TRBD2. The CDR3 contains 13 residues. Germline trimming cut 5 bases from V and 4 bases from J; bases unmatched to any gene: 4. Germline V gene lookup returns CDR1 SGHTA and CDR2 FQGNSA. The CDR3 DNA is TGTGCCAGCAGCCCCCGGGAGGGATACGAGCAGTACTTC. This gives the protein CASSPREGYEQYF.

The chain couples TRBV7-8 to TRBJ1-6; D not resolved. This CDR3 spans 15 amino acids. Trimming pared 4 bases from V and 9 bases from J, leaving 16 bases between. Germline CDR1 and CDR2: SGHVS and FQNEAQ. Written as DNA, the CDR3 is TGTGCCAGCAGCTACCGTTCGGGGTTGGGTTCACCCCTCCACTTT. Protein sequence: CASSYRSGLGSPLHF.

This clonotype was recorded at least ten times. J is TRBJ2-3 and V is TRBV6-6; TRBD1 matches 7 bases. The CDR3 is 14 amino acids. V lost 6 bases, J lost 2 bases, and 5 bases stayed unmatched. Germline values: CDR1 MNHNY, CDR2 SVGAGI (reference sequence). DNA for the CDR3: TGTGCCAGCAGAATCGGACAGGTCACAGATACGCAGTATTTT. Translated: CASRIGQVTDTQYF.

This clonotype showed up many times. J is TRBJ2-7 and V is TRBV6-1; D may be TRBD1 or TRBD2 (5 bases each). V was clipped by 5 bases and J by 0 bases, with 23 bases between them. The CDR3 length is 18 residues. Germline CDR1 MNHNS, CDR2 SASEGT. The DNA of the CDR3 is TGTGCCAGCAGTAATCGCCGGGGCCCCAATATCCGCTCCTACGAGCAGTACTTC. The encoded protein is CASSNRRGPNIRSYEQYF.

This clonotype was seen just once. The chain has TRBV6-2 or TRBV6-3 and TRBJ2-1; TRBD2 agrees at 14 bases. Trimming removed 6 bases from V and 7 bases from J; junction bases left unmatched: 2. CDR1 and CDR2 (germline): MNHEY, SVGEGT. CDR3 length: 14 residues. CDR3 loop: CASRTSGRANEQFF. CDR3 in DNA: TGTGCCAGCAGGACTAGCGGGAGGGCGAATGAGCAGTTCTTC.

There are a few counts of this clonotype. The V and J genes are TRBV27 and TRBJ2-5; possibly TRBD2 for D (7 bases). The CDR3 extends over 15 amino acids. From germline, CDR1 is MNHEY and CDR2 SMNVEV (reference sequence). Trimming removed 1 base at V and 5 bases at J, with 14 bases between. CDR3 in DNA: TGTGCCAGCAGTTTATTTACGGGGGGCGATGAGACCCAGTACTTC. Protein product: CASSLFTGGDETQYF.

The chain has TRBV9 and TRBJ2-4; TRBD2 aligns across 9 bases. Germline values: CDR1 SGDLS, CDR2 YYNGEE. CDR3 length equals 15 residues. J gave up 13 bases and V 4 bases, and 15 bases lay outside the gene matches. As DNA, the CDR3 is TGTGCCAGCAGCACAGTAGCGGGAGACTCCGGAAAGCAGTACTTC. Translation gives CASSTVAGDSGKQYF. Drawing the rest from reference TRBV9 and TRBJ2-4, the complete variable domain is DSGVTQTPKHLITATGQRVTLRCSPRSGDLSVYWYQQSLDQGLQFLIQYYNGEERAKGNILERFSAQQFPDLHSELNLSSLELGDSALYFCASSTVAGDSGKQYFGAGTRLSVL.

The DNA for the CDR3 is TGTGCCAGCAGCCATAGCGCAGGCGAGCAGTACTTC. Translation: CASSHSAGEQYF. The J gene is TRBJ2-7, the V gene TRBV7-9, with D tentatively TRBD2 (5 bases). The CDR3 is 12 amino acids. Germline V gene data show CDR1 as SEHNR and CDR2 as FQNEAQ (reference sequence). Between the trimmed V and J ends, which lost 5 bases and 6 bases, there was a span of 11 bases.

V is TRBV4-1 and J is TRBJ2-7; 7 bases map to TRBD1. V was clipped by 1 base and J by 2 bases; unmatched bases: 11. This CDR3 has 17 residues. Germline assignment: CDR1 MGHRA and CDR2 YSYEKL. The DNA for the CDR3 is TGCGCCAGCAGCCAAGCGAGGGGGCCTCACGCGGCCTACGAGCAGTACTTC. Protein: CASSQARGPHAAYEQYF.

The chain has TRBV7-2 and TRBJ2-5; D call uncertain. The CDR3 sequence is 12 residues long. The V and J ends lost 0 bases and 4 bases respectively, with 3 bases between them. CDR1 and CDR2 (germline): SGHTA, FQGNSA. The CDR3 DNA reads TGTGCCAGCAGCTTAGCGTTAGAGACCCAGTACTTC. This codes for CASSLALETQYF.

The chain recombines TRBV18 with TRBJ2-7; TRBD1 aligns across 8 bases. The CDR3 runs to 16 residues. Per germline, CDR1 KGHSH and CDR2 LQKENI. J lost 0 bases, V lost 1 base, and 5 bases had no gene match. In DNA form, the CDR3 reads TGTGCCAGCTCACCACGGACCGGACAGGGCTCCTACGAGCAGTACTTC. Amino acid sequence: CASSPRTGQGSYEQYF.

The J gene is TRBJ1-5, the V gene TRBV7-9; TRBD1 agrees at 10 bases. Germline V gene data show CDR1 as SEHNR and CDR2 as FQNEAQ (reference sequence). This CDR3 is 19 amino acids long. The junction had 9 bases not matched to a gene; V was cut back by 1 base and J by 0 bases. This CDR3 reads CASSLVRTGGVNSNQPQHF. The CDR3 coding sequence is TGTGCCAGCAGCTTAGTGCGGACAGGGGGTGTAAATAGCAATCAGCCCCAGCATTTT. The full variable domain, in which reference TRBV7-9 and TRBJ1-5 provide the parts outside the CDR3, is DTGVSQNPRHKITKRGQNVTFRCDPISEHNRLYWYRQTLGQGPEFLTYFQNEAQLEKSRLLSDRFSAERPKGSFSTLEIQRTEQGDSAMYLCASSLVRTGGVNSNQPQHFGDGTRLSIL.

This chain joins TRBV5-5 and TRBJ1-5; D remains unclear. V lost 4 bases, J lost 5 bases, and 7 bases lay in between. Per germline, CDR1 SGHKS and CDR2 YYEKEE (reference sequence). The CDR3 totals 12 residues. CDR3 nucleotide sequence: TGTGCCAGCAGCCCTCTGGATCAGCCCCAGCATTTT. Protein product: CASSPLDQPQHF.

This clonotype was counted only a few times. This sequence joins TRBV12-3 or TRBV12-4 and TRBJ2-1; 10 bases are a match to TRBD2. The trim removed 6 bases at V and 8 bases at J, leaving 13 bases unmatched. There are 16 residues in the CDR3. In DNA form, the CDR3 reads TGTGCCAGCAGACCCGGGACTAGCGTTGGGGTTGATGAGCAGTTCTTC. Encoded protein: CASRPGTSVGVDEQFF.

The chain couples TRBV28 to TRBJ1-1; 7 positions agree with TRBD1. This CDR3 is built from 12 residues. The junction had 5 bases not matched to a gene; V was cut back by 8 bases and J by 5 bases. From germline, CDR1 is MDHEN and CDR2 SYDVKM. CDR3 bases: TGTGCCAGCGCAGGGGGTTGGACTGAAGCTTTCTTT. Its protein product is CASAGGWTEAFF.

V usage is TRBV27 and J usage is TRBJ2-7; 13 nucleotides line up with TRBD2. The J call may not be correct, given that the DNA end is closer to TRBJ2-5. There are 18 residues in the CDR3. Per the germline V gene, CDR1 is MNHEY and CDR2 is SMNVEV (reference sequence). The CDR3 bases are TGTGCCAGCAGTTTAGAGAAGCCGGGACTAGCGGGAATGCAGACCCAGTACTTC. Translation gives CASSLEKPGLAGMQTQYF.

The genes are TRBV29-1 and TRBJ2-1; 8 bases map to TRBD2. CDR1 is SQVTM and CDR2 is ANQGSEA in the germline V gene. V dropped 3 bases and J dropped 4; count of bases not matched to a gene: 11. The CDR3 spans 16 residues. The CDR3 region has the DNA TGCAGCGTTGATCGAGCGGGGGAAGTCGGGTACAATGAGCAGTTCTTC. This encodes CSVDRAGEVGYNEQFF.

The rearrangement joins TRBV28 to TRBJ2-7; D is undetermined. Germline loops: CDR1 MDHEN, CDR2 SYDVKM. The CDR3 extends over 12 amino acids. V was pared by 6 bases and J by 1 base, with 7 bases between. CDR3 in DNA: TGTGCCAGCAGGGATCAGTCCTACGAGCAGTACTTC. Translation: CASRDQSYEQYF.

This clonotype was seen a handful of times. This chain joins TRBV29-1 and TRBJ1-1; tentative D call: TRBD1 (6 bases). The CDR3 contains 14 residues. Trimming shortened V by 7 bases and J by 4 bases, and 19 bases separated the two germline ends. Looked up from germline, CDR1 is SQVTM and CDR2 is ANQGSEA. The CDR3 loop reads CSASRGGVGTEAFF. Here the CDR3 DNA reads TGCAGCGCCTCTCGGGGGGGCGTGGGCACTGAAGCTTTCTTT.

The gene calls are TRBV4-1 and TRBJ2-4; 13 nucleotides align to TRBD2. Germline CDR1 MGHRA, CDR2 YSYEKL. The V gene end was trimmed by 1 base and the J gene end by 2 bases; junction bases not matched to a gene: 2. CDR3 length equals 17 residues. CDR3 amino acids: CASSQGGLAGTKNIQYF. As DNA, the CDR3 is TGCGCCAGCAGCCAAGGGGGACTAGCGGGGACCAAAAACATTCAGTACTTC.

This clonotype was detected a few times. V gene TRBV29-1 combines with J gene TRBJ2-7; maybe TRBD1 (6 bases). Per germline, CDR1 SQVTM and CDR2 ANQGSEA. This CDR3 region has 12 residues. Trimming shortened V by 7 bases and J by 4 bases, and 14 bases separated the two germline ends. The CDR3 region is CSALGAQYEQYF. Written as DNA, the CDR3 is TGCAGCGCCCTGGGGGCTCAGTACGAGCAGTACTTC.